This T cell receptor (beta chain) originates from a study of shared clonotypes between healthy human individuals. Study in general: Three plates were used per donor for CD4 naive, three for CD4 memory, two for CD8 naive and one for CD8 memory. Whole-study results and caveats: The generation probabilities recorded for non-shared clonotypes fell below those of clonotypes shared by all four donors. Larger richness was generally estimated for naive than memory subsets. Clonotype sharing among donors was thought likely to change with sequencing depth.

On this clone: Its antigen is currently unknown.

Profiling relied on immunoSEQ multiplex PCR, and the TCRdb table lists in-frame clones only, not all of them. The data contain 2 million to 2.5 million clones, 85% to 95% of them singletons. The CDR3 is made up of 15 amino acids. Germline V gene data show CDR1 as LNHDA and CDR2 as SQIVND (reference sequence). Trimming cost V 5 bases and J 4 bases; bases outside gene matches: 7. Source material: naive CD4+ T cells from PBMCs. This sample's subset: CD45RA+ positively selected. The receptor was derived from a man aged 18 to 35 in good health. Some clones in this sample may be carry-over from other donors' samples. The V call is TRBV19, the J call TRBJ1-5; TRBD1 aligns across 8 bases. For the CDR3, the DNA is TGTGCCAGTAGTCCAACAGGGGGGGTAAATCAGCCCCAGCATTTT. Encoded protein: CASSPTGGVNQPQHF.